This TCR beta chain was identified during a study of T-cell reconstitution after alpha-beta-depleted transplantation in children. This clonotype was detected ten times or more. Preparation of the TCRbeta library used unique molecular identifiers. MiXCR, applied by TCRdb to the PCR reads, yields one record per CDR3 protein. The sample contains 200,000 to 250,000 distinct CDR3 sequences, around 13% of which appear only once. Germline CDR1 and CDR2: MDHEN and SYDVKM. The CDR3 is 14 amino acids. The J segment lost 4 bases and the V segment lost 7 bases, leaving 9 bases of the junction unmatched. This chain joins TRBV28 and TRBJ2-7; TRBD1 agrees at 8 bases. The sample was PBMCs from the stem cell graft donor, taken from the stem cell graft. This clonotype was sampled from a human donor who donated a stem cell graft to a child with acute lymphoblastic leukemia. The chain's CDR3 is CASTRQGLLYEQYF. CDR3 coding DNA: TGTGCCAGCACACGACAGGGGCTTCTTTACGAGCAGTACTTC.